A selection of T cell receptor beta chains follows, all from one sample in a study of response to subunit inactivated influenza vaccine. TCRdb called the RT-PCR reads again in MiXCR, with one record for every CDR3 protein. The repertoire consists of 500,000 or so distinct CDR3 sequences, with over 9.5% occurring once and the leading ten covering over 9.5%. Sequencing used PBMCs from blood, obtained 40 to 50 days after vaccination. These receptor sequences come from a man aged 45 to 65 who received an inactivated influenza vaccine. CDR3s include the opening cysteine and the closing phenylalanine or tryptophan. A D gene is named only where the DNA matches it firmly. Clone size is given for some rows only: seen once, a few or many times, or a class if the clone is expanded.

DNA: TGTGCCAGCAGCCTTCAGGGGGAAGAGCAGTACTTC
CDR3: CASSLQGEEQYF
size: NA
D: TRBD1
V: TRBV7-9
J: TRBJ2-7

DNA: TGTGCCAGCAGTTCGGGGCCTACAATGGGGGCCAACGTCCTGACTTTC
CDR3: CASSSGPTMGANVLTF
size: NA
D: NA
V: TRBV12-3/TRBV12-4
J: TRBJ2-6

DNA: TGTGCCCCCGTCCAGGGACTAGCTTTGCTTGAGCAGTTCTTC
CDR3: CAPVQGLALLEQFF
size: few
D: TRBD2
V: TRBV10-3
J: TRBJ2-1

DNA: TGTGCCAGCAGTCTACGACGGGGCGATAGGGGTGAAAAACTGTTTTTT
CDR3: CASSLRRGDRGEKLFF
size: many
D: NA
V: TRBV12-3/TRBV12-4
J: TRBJ1-4

DNA: TGTGCCAGCAGCCAGGGGGCGGACTATGGCTACACCTTC
CDR3: CASSQGADYGYTF
size: NA
D: TRBD1
V: TRBV12-3/TRBV12-4
J: TRBJ1-2

DNA: TGTGCCAGCAGCCCTCACTACAGTAAGAGCTCCTACAATGAGCAGTTCTTC
CDR3: CASSPHYSKSSYNEQFF
size: few
D: NA
V: TRBV7-6
J: TRBJ2-1

DNA: TGCGCCAGCAGAGTTCGAGCCGGGACTAGCGGGGGGGATGAGCAGTTCTTC
CDR3: CASRVRAGTSGGDEQFF
size: few
D: TRBD2
V: TRBV5-1
J: TRBJ2-1

DNA: TGTGCCAGCAGCCAAGTTAGTAACACCGGGGAGCTGTTTTTT
CDR3: CASSQVSNTGELFF
size: many
D: NA
V: TRBV14
J: TRBJ2-2

DNA: TGTGCCAGCAAATCCCTAGCGGGGGGAACTAATGAGCAGTTCTTC
CDR3: CASKSLAGGTNEQFF
size: NA
D: TRBD2
V: TRBV3-1
J: TRBJ2-1

DNA: TGCGCCAGCAGTGGGGACAGGCTGGTCGAGCAGTACTTC
CDR3: CASSGDRLVEQYF
size: many
D: TRBD1
V: TRBV10-1
J: TRBJ2-7

DNA: TGTGCCAGCAACGAGGAGGGGGGGAGCTCCTACAATGAGCAGTTCTTC
CDR3: CASNEEGGSSYNEQFF
size: few
D: NA
V: TRBV2
J: TRBJ2-1

DNA: TGCGCCAGCAACCCTGGGGGACAGCAAAACTACGAGCAGTACTTC
CDR3: CASNPGGQQNYEQYF
size: many
D: TRBD1
V: TRBV5-1
J: TRBJ2-7

DNA: TGTGCCAGCAGCTTAGGGGGTTCCTCTGGAAACACCATATATTTT
CDR3: CASSLGGSSGNTIYF
size: many
D: NA
V: TRBV7-8
J: TRBJ1-3

DNA: TGTGCCAGCAGTTTGTCCCCGACAGGGTTCGGCTACGAGCAGTACTTC
CDR3: CASSLSPTGFGYEQYF
size: many
D: TRBD1
V: TRBV12-3/TRBV12-4
J: TRBJ2-7

DNA: TGTGCCAGCAGCATTGGGACAGGGGGTGGTGGAAACACCATATATTTT
CDR3: CASSIGTGGGGNTIYF
size: few
D: TRBD1
V: TRBV9
J: TRBJ1-3

DNA: TGTGCCAGCAGCTCCATTCGCAATGAGCAGTTCTTC
CDR3: CASSSIRNEQFF
size: few
D: NA
V: TRBV7-9
J: TRBJ2-1

DNA: TGTGCTAGCGTGGGGCAGGGGAATTATCGACGGGACACAGATACGCAGTATTTT
CDR3: CASVGQGNYRRDTDTQYF
size: NA
D: NA
V: TRBV2
J: TRBJ2-3

DNA: TGTGCCAGCAACAGGGGCGATTTCTACGAGCAGTACTTC
CDR3: CASNRGDFYEQYF
size: NA
D: TRBD1
V: TRBV6-6
J: TRBJ2-7

DNA: TGCGCCAGCAGCCGCGATAATGAAAAACTGTTTTTT
CDR3: CASSRDNEKLFF
size: NA
D: NA
V: TRBV5-1
J: TRBJ1-4

DNA: TGTGCCAGCAGTCCGAGGACAGGGGGGAATACCGGGGAGCTGTTTTTT
CDR3: CASSPRTGGNTGELFF
size: many
D: TRBD1
V: TRBV12-3/TRBV12-4
J: TRBJ2-2

DNA: TGTGCCAGCAGCTTAGAACCGGGCCACGAGCAGTACTTC
CDR3: CASSLEPGHEQYF
size: many
D: NA
V: TRBV7-6
J: TRBJ2-7

DNA: TGTGCCAGCAGCGCTGATAACAGGGGAACCGAAGCTTTCTTT
CDR3: CASSADNRGTEAFF
size: few
D: TRBD1
V: TRBV9
J: TRBJ1-1

DNA: TGTGCCAGCCGTACAGAGGTCGATGGCTACACCTTC
CDR3: CASRTEVDGYTF
size: few
D: NA
V: TRBV25-1
J: TRBJ1-2

DNA: TGTGCCAGCAGCAGAAGGGGACTAGCGGGAGCCGATGAGCAGTTCTTC
CDR3: CASSRRGLAGADEQFF
size: NA
D: TRBD2
V: TRBV5-5
J: TRBJ2-1

DNA: TGTGCCAGCAGCATTACACCCATCCGACAGGGAATTATCGAGACCCAGTACTTC
CDR3: CASSITPIRQGIIETQYF
size: few
D: TRBD1
V: TRBV7-3
J: TRBJ2-5

DNA: TGTGCCAGCAGCCTTTTAACGGGACTAGCGGGAGGTGAGCAGTACTTC
CDR3: CASSLLTGLAGGEQYF
size: many
D: TRBD2
V: TRBV7-8
J: TRBJ2-7

DNA: TGTGCCAGCAGCTCCACAACCGGGACATCCTACGAGCAGTACTTC
CDR3: CASSSTTGTSYEQYF
size: NA
D: NA
V: TRBV7-2
J: TRBJ2-7

DNA: TGCAGTGCTAGATCGGCGCGGACTGGAAACACCATATATTTT
CDR3: CSARSARTGNTIYF
size: few
D: NA
V: TRBV20-1
J: TRBJ1-3

DNA: TGTGCCAGCAGCTTAGTGTTTAGCGGGGAGCTGTTTTTT
CDR3: CASSLVFSGELFF
size: NA
D: NA
V: TRBV7-2
J: TRBJ2-2

DNA: TGTGCCATCAGTGAATTGGGCTCAAAAGAGACCCAGTACTTC
CDR3: CAISELGSKETQYF
size: few
D: NA
V: TRBV10-3
J: TRBJ2-5

DNA: TGTGCCAGCAGCTTCCCGGTCGGACTAGCCTTAGGGAAGTCCTACAATGAGCAGTTCTTC
CDR3: CASSFPVGLALGKSYNEQFF
size: NA
D: TRBD2
V: TRBV14
J: TRBJ2-1

DNA: TGTGCCAGCAGCTTATTCAGCTCCTATAATTCACCCCTCCACTTT
CDR3: CASSLFSSYNSPLHF
size: NA
D: NA
V: TRBV7-3
J: TRBJ1-6

DNA: TGTGCCAGCAGTTTAGGCAGGCAGCGAGGAGATACGCAGTATTTT
CDR3: CASSLGRQRGDTQYF
size: many
D: NA
V: TRBV12-3/TRBV12-4
J: TRBJ2-3

DNA: TGCAGTGGGGGACTAGCGGGCATCACAGATACGCAGTATTTT
CDR3: CSGGLAGITDTQYF
size: NA
D: TRBD2
V: TRBV20-1
J: TRBJ2-3

DNA: TGTGCCAGCAGTTACCCGACCTACGAGCAGTACTTC
CDR3: CASSYPTYEQYF
size: NA
D: NA
V: TRBV6-2/TRBV6-3
J: TRBJ2-7

DNA: TGTGCCAGCAGTTACTCGGGCACAGAGCTAAGCAATCAGCCCCAGCATTTT
CDR3: CASSYSGTELSNQPQHF
size: NA
D: NA
V: TRBV6-2/TRBV6-3
J: TRBJ1-5

DNA: TGTGCCAGCAGCAAGGGACCCACTCAAGAGACCCAGTACTTC
CDR3: CASSKGPTQETQYF
size: NA
D: NA
V: TRBV7-2
J: TRBJ2-5

DNA: TGTGCCAGCAGCCTATCGGACAGGAGTTACAATGAGCAGTTCTTC
CDR3: CASSLSDRSYNEQFF
size: many
D: TRBD1
V: TRBV12-3/TRBV12-4
J: TRBJ2-1

DNA: TGTGCCAGCAGCGCCCGGGACAGGGGGGCCTACGAGCAGTACTTC
CDR3: CASSARDRGAYEQYF
size: NA
D: TRBD1
V: TRBV7-9
J: TRBJ2-7

DNA: TGTGCCAGCAGCTATACAGTAGCCAAAAACATTCAGTACTTC
CDR3: CASSYTVAKNIQYF
size: NA
D: NA
V: TRBV11-2
J: TRBJ2-4

DNA: TGTGCCAGCAGCTTCTTGTGGCAGACCAATGAGCAGTTCTTC
CDR3: CASSFLWQTNEQFF
size: few
D: NA
V: TRBV5-6
J: TRBJ2-1

DNA: TGTGCCAGTCATTTCGGCGGGGAGCTGTTTTTT
CDR3: CASHFGGELFF
size: NA
D: NA
V: TRBV25-1
J: TRBJ2-2

DNA: TGCAGTGCTAGCGATTCCGGGACAGGGGCCTACGAGCAGTACTTC
CDR3: CSASDSGTGAYEQYF
size: NA
D: TRBD1
V: TRBV20-1
J: TRBJ2-7

DNA: TGTGCCAGCAGTAAGGGGGGGGTCCAAGAGACCCAGTACTTC
CDR3: CASSKGGVQETQYF
size: few
D: NA
V: TRBV7-2
J: TRBJ2-5

DNA: TGTGCCATCAGTGGGGAGGGAGCGGGAGACCTCCATAGCACAGATACGCAGTATTTT
CDR3: CAISGEGAGDLHSTDTQYF
size: many
D: TRBD2
V: TRBV10-3
J: TRBJ2-3

DNA: TGTGCCAGCAGTTACCCCGCGGCCGGGACAGGGACGGACGGGGAGCTGTTTTTT
CDR3: CASSYPAAGTGTDGELFF
size: many
D: TRBD1
V: TRBV6-6
J: TRBJ2-2

DNA: TGCGCCAGCAGCTTTGGTAGCGGATCCACAGATACGCAGTATTTT
CDR3: CASSFGSGSTDTQYF
size: NA
D: NA
V: TRBV5-1
J: TRBJ2-3

DNA: TGTGCCAGCAGCTGGCCGACAGATACGCAGTATTTT
CDR3: CASSWPTDTQYF
size: NA
D: NA
V: TRBV27
J: TRBJ2-3

DNA: TGTGCCAGCAGTTCCCCCGCTAACTATGGCTACACCTTC
CDR3: CASSSPANYGYTF
size: few
D: NA
V: TRBV12-3/TRBV12-4
J: TRBJ1-2

DNA: TGTGCCAGCAGCTCCCGACTAGCGGGAGGGCCTTGGTATGAGCAGTTCTTC
CDR3: CASSSRLAGGPWYEQFF
size: NA
D: TRBD2
V: TRBV5-6
J: TRBJ2-1

DNA: TGCGCCAGCAGCCTACTGACAGGTTACAATGAGCAGTTCTTC
CDR3: CASSLLTGYNEQFF
size: many
D: NA
V: TRBV4-3
J: TRBJ2-1

DNA: TGCAGCGTTGAATTTCGGCTAGCGGCGGAGACCCAGTACTTC
CDR3: CSVEFRLAAETQYF
size: few
D: TRBD2
V: TRBV29-1
J: TRBJ2-5